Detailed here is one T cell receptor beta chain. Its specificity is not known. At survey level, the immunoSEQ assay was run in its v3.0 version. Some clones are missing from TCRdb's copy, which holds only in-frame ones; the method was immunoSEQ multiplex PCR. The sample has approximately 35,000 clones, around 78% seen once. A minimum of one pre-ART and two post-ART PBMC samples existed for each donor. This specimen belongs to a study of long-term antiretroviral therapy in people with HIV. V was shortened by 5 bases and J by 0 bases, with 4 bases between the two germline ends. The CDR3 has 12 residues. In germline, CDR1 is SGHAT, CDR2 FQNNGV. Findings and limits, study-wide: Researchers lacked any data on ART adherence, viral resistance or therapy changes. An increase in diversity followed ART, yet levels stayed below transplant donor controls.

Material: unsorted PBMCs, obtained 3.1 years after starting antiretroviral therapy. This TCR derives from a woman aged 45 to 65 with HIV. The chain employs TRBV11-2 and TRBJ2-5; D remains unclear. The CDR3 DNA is TGTGCCAGCAGCGTTAACCAAGAGACCCAGTACTTC. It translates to CASSVNQETQYF.